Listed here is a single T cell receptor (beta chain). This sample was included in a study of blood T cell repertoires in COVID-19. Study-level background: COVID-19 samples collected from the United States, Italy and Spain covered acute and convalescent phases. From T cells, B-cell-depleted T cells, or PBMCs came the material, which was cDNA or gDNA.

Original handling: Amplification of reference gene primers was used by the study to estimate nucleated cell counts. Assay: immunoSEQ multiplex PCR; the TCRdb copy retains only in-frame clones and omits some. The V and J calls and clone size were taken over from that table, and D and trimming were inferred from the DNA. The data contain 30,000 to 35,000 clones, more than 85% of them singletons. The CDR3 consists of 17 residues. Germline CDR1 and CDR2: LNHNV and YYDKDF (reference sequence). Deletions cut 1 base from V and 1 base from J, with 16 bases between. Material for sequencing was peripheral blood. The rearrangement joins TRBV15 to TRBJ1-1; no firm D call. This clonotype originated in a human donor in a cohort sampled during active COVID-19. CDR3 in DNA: TGTGCCACCAGCAGAGGAAGGGCGGGCGGTAAGAACACTGAAGCTTTCTTT. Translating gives CATSRGRAGGKNTEAFF.